The source of this T cell receptor (beta chain) is a study of shared clonotypes between healthy human individuals. For the study at large: CD4 naive cells filled three plates per donor, CD4 memory three, CD8 naive two and CD8 memory one. Study-level findings and limits: An effect of sequencing depth on clonotype sharing among donors was expected.

The repertoire was sequenced with immunoSEQ multiplex PCR; TCRdb's copy has only in-frame clones and lacks some. Of 850,000 to 1,100,000 clones in the sample, 70% to 80% were seen once. Regarding this clone: Its antigen is undetermined.

Germline trimming cut 6 bases from V and 5 bases from J; bases unmatched to any gene: 8. CDR1 MDHEN and CDR2 SYDVKM come from the germline V gene. The CDR3 loop spans 14 amino acids. The sequence was obtained from a young man in good health. Some clones in this sample may be carry-over from other donors' samples. Material: memory CD4+ T cells from PBMCs. Regarding subset: CD45RA-negative fraction. V gene TRBV28 combines with J gene TRBJ2-7, with 9 bases aligning to TRBD2. In DNA, the CDR3 is TGTGCCAGCAGGATAGCGGGAGACATCCACGAGCAGTACTTC. Protein: CASRIAGDIHEQYF.